This TCR beta chain was sequenced during a study of tissue T cells after allogeneic stem cell transplantation. The CDR3 extends over 13 amino acids. Looked up from germline, CDR1 is LGHNA and CDR2 is YNLKQL (reference sequence). Trimming stripped 0 bases from V and 5 bases from J, with 8 bases between. Profiled with immunoSEQ multiplex PCR; TCRdb holds only in-frame clones, not every one. This table has thousands of clones, roughly 50% appearing once. By its share, this clone is medium-sized. The listed genes are named as in mouse. The read comes to an end 1 residue before the CDR3 does, leaving the germline J gene to fill in the end. Documented time point: mouse harvest day 14 after allogeneic transplant. The graft held 10^6 splenic CD5+ T cells and 10^7 T-cell-depleted bone marrow cells.

Sequencing was performed on lymph node tissue. The rearrangement links TRBV5 to TRBJ2-7, with TRBD1 as a possible D gene (6 bases). This clonotype was sampled from a female BALB/c mouse given C57BL/6 T cells with graft-versus-host disease after an allogeneic hematopoietic cell transplant. The CDR3 DNA, read in part, is TGTGCCAGCAGCCAAGACAGGGGAGATGAACAGTAC. Translating it yields CASSQDRGDEQY. The entire CDR3 is CASSQDRGDEQYF.